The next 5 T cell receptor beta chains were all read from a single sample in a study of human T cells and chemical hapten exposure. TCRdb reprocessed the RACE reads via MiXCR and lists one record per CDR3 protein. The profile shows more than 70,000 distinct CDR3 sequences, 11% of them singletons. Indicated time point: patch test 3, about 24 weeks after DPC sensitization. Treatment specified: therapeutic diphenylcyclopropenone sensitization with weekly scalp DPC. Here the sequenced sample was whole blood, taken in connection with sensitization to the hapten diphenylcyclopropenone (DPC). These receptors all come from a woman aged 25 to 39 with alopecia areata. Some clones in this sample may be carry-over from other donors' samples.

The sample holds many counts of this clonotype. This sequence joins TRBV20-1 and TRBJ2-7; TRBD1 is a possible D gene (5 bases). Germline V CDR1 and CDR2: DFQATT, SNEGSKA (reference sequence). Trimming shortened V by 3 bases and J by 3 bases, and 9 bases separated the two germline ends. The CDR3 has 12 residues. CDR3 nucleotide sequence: TGCAGTGCTAGGGCAGGGCGCTACGAGCAGTACGTC. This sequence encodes CSARAGRYEQYV.

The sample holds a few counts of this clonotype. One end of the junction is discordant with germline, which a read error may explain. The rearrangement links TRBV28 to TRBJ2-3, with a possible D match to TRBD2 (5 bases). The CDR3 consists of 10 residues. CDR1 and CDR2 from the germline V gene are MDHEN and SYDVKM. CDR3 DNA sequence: TGTGCCAGCAGCGGGTTGGACTGGGATTTT. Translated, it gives CASSGLDWDF. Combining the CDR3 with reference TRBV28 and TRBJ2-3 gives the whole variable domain DVKVTQSSRYLVKRTGEKVFLECVQDMDHENMFWYRQDPGLGLRLIYFSYDVKMKEKGDIPEGYSVSREKKERFSLILESASTNQTSMYLCASSGLDWDFGPGTRLTVL.

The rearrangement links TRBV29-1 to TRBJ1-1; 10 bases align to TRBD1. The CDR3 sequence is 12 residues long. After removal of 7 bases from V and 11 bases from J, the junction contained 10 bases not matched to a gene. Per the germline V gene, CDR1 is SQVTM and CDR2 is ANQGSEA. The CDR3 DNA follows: TGCAGCGGACAGGGGGCCTTTGACGTGGCTTTCTTT. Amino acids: CSGQGAFDVAFF.

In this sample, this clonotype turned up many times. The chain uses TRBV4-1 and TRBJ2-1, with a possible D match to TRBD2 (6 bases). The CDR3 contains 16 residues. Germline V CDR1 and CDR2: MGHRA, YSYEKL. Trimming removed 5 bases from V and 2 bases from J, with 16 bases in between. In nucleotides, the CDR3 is TGCGCCAGCAGCACGAGGACACGGACTACCTACAATGAGCAGTTCTTC. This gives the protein CASSTRTRTTYNEQFF.

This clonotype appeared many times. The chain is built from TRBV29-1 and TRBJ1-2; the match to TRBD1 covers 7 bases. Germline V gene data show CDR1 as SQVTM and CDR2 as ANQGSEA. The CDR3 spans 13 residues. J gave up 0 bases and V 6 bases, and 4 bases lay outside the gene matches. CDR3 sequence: CSVGGQANYGYTF. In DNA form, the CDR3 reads TGCAGCGTCGGAGGACAGGCTAACTATGGCTACACCTTC.